A single sample gave rise to the 2 T cell receptor beta chains below, sequenced in a study of glioma-infiltrating T cells after dendritic cell vaccination listed by TCRdb under 2016. Library prep was done by the immunoSEQ multiplex PCR assay. TCRdb retrieved this table from immuneACCESS and kept in-frame rearrangements only. Not all clones are present; in checked studies, unresolved V genes account for under half, and no reason is known for the remainder. This sample gives tens of thousands of clones in total; 75% to 85% of them show up just once. The biggest ten clones account for 2% to 2.5% of the sample. The time point label, as the study defines it: after dendritic cell vaccination, including at tumor progression/relapse. This specimen consisted of blood, obtained after dendritic cell vaccination. The origin of the receptors is a human donor with glioblastoma.

This clone came up a few times. CDR3 protein: CASEGYNEQFF. The CDR3, as DNA: TGCGCCAGCGAGGGCTACAATGAGCAGTTCTTC. The chain is built from TRBV10-2 and TRBJ2-1; tentative D call: TRBD2 (5 bases). The CDR3 sequence is 11 residues long. Germline values: CDR1 WSHSY, CDR2 SAAADI. Trimming cost V 8 bases and J 3 bases, with 5 bases left between them.

V usage is TRBV5-1 and J usage is TRBJ2-7; 7 nucleotides align to TRBD1. Germline trimming cut 1 base from V and 2 bases from J; bases unmatched to any gene: 3. This CDR3 has 14 amino acids. Germline-derived CDR1 and CDR2 are SGHRS and YFSETQ. CDR3 DNA: TGCGCCAGCAGCTTGTGGACAGGAGCCTACGAGCAGTACGTC. It specifies CASSLWTGAYEQYV.